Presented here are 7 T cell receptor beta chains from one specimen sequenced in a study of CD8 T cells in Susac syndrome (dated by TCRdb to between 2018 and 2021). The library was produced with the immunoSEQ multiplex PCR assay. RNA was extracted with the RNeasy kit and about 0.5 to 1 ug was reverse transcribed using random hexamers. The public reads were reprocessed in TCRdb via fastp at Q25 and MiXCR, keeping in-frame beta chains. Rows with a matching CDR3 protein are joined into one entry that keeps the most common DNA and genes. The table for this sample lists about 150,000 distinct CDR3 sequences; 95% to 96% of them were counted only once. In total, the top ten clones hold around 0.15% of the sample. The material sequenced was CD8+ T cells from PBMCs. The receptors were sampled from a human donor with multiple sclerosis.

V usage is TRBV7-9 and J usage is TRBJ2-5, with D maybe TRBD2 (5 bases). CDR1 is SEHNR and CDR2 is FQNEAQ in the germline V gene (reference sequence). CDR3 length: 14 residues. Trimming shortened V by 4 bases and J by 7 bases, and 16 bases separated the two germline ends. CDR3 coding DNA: TGTGCCAGCAGCTCCGAATCTCTCCGGGGGACCCAGTACTTC. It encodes CASSSESLRGTQYF.

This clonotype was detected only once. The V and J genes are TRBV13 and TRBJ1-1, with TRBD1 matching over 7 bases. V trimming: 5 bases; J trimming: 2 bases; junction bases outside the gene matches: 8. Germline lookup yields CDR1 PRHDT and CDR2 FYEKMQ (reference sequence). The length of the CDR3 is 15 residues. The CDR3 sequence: CASSTTGATNTEAFF. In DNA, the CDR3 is TGTGCCAGCAGCACCACAGGGGCTACCAACACTGAAGCTTTCTTT.

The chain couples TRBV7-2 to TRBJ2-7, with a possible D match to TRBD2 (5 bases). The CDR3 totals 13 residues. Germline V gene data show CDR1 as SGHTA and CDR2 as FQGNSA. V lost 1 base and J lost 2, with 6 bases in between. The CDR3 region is CASSLEGAYEQYF. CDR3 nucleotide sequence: TGTGCCAGCAGCTTAGAGGGAGCCTACGAGCAGTACTTC. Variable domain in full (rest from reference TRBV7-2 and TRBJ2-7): GAGVSQSPSNKVTEKGKDVELRCDPISGHTALYWYRQSLGQGLEFLIYFQGNSAPDKSGLPSDRFSAERTGGSVSTLTIQRTQQEDSAVYLCASSLEGAYEQYFGPGTRLTVT.

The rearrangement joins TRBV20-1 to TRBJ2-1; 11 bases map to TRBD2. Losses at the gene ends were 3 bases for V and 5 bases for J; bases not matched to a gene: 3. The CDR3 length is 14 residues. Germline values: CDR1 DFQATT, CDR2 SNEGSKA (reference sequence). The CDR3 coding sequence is TGCAGTGCTAGTCTACTAGCGGGGGACAATGAGCAGTTCTTC. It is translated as CSASLLAGDNEQFF.

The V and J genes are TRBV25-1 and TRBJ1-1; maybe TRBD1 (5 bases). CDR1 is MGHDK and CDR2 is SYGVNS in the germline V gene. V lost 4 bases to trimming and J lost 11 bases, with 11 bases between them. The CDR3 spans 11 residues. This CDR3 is CASSAVGEAFF. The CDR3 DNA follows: TGTGCCAGCAGTGCCGTGGGGGAGGCTTTCTTT.

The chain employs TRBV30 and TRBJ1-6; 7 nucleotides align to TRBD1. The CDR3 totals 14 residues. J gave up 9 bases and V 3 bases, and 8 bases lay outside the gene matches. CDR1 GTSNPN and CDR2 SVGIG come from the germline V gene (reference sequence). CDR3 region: CAWREDRIISPLHF. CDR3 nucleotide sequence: TGTGCCTGGAGGGAGGACAGGATCATTTCACCCCTCCACTTT.

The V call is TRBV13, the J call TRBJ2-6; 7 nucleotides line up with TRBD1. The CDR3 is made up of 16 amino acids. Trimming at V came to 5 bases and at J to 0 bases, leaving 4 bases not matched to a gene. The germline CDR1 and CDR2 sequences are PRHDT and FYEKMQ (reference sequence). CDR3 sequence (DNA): TGTGCCAGCAGCACAGGGGTGGACTCTGGGGCCAACGTCCTGACTTTC. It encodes CASSTGVDSGANVLTF. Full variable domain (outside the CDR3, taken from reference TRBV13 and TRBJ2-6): AAGVIQSPRHLIKEKRETATLKCYPIPRHDTVYWYQQGPGQDPQFLISFYEKMQSDKGSIPDRFSAQQFSDYHSELNMSSLELGDSALYFCASSTGVDSGANVLTFGAGSRLTVL.